Below are 26 T cell receptor beta chains sequenced from a single sample in a study of regulatory T cells in long-lasting Graves disease. Indicated time point: persistent/refractory GD, antithyroid drugs over 5 years with positive TRAb. There was RNA extracted from PBMCs, and the TCR library was made from it. iRepertoire HTBI primers and Arm-PCR of CDR3 regions built TCR beta libraries. Using its own MiXCR run on the multiplex PCR reads, TCRdb lists one record per CDR3 protein. Here the sample spans approximately 470,000 distinct CDR3 sequences, more than 20% being singletons. The source material was peripheral blood mononuclear cells (PBMCs), sampled when the disease was refractory, from a patient treated with antithyroid drugs. These receptors all stem from a female donor with Graves disease.

The V and J genes are TRBV2 and TRBJ2-3; a weak D match, TRBD2 (6 bases). This CDR3 contains 18 residues. The germline V gene encodes CDR1 SNHLY and CDR2 FYNNEI. The V and J ends lost 7 bases and 0 bases respectively, with 23 bases between them. The DNA for the CDR3 is TGTGCCAGCAAAGCCAGATCCCTAGCGCACACTAGCACAGATACGCAGTATTTT. Encoded protein: CASKARSLAHTSTDTQYF.

The chain combines TRBV11-2 with TRBJ1-1; TRBD1 matches at 11 bases. CDR1 is SGHAT and CDR2 is FQNNGV in the germline V gene. Unmatched junction bases numbered 2, after V lost 4 bases and J lost 1 base. The CDR3 extends over 15 amino acids. The CDR3 protein is CASSSGQGANTEAFF. The CDR3 DNA follows: TGTGCCAGCAGCTCCGGACAGGGGGCGAACACTGAAGCTTTCTTT.

The rearrangement joins TRBV27 to TRBJ2-7; no clear D gene. CDR3 size: 13 residues. V dropped 6 bases and J dropped 0 bases, with 9 bases sitting between them. CDR1 and CDR2 (germline): MNHEY, SMNVEV (reference sequence). In DNA, the CDR3 is TGTGCCAGCAGGTCCCTGAGCTCCTACGAGCAGTACTTC. Protein: CASRSLSSYEQYF.

J is TRBJ1-1 and V is TRBV13; D is undetermined. Trimming took off 3 bases at V and 5 bases at J, with 25 bases between the two ends. This CDR3 is 18 amino acids long. CDR1 is PRHDT and CDR2 is FYEKMQ in the germline V gene (reference sequence). In DNA, the CDR3 is TGTGCCAGCAGCTTGGTCAGTTTATTCGGCGGGAGAACTACTGAAGCTTTCTTT. Its translation: CASSLVSLFGGRTTEAFF.

There are many counts of this clonotype. V is TRBV28 and J is TRBJ1-5; 9 nucleotides line up with TRBD1. Looked up from germline, CDR1 is MDHEN and CDR2 is SYDVKM. The CDR3 is made up of 14 amino acids. With 6 bases clipped from V and 4 bases from J, the junction kept 4 bases outside the gene matches. CDR3 DNA sequence: TGTGCCAGCAGCTTTGGGACAGGGAATCAGCCCCAGCATTTT. It is translated as CASSFGTGNQPQHF.

This clonotype was picked up many times. V usage is TRBV7-9 and J usage is TRBJ1-4; D perhaps matches TRBD1 (6 bases). V lost 1 base and J 5 bases, leaving 8 bases between the germline ends. The CDR3 covers 14 residues. Germline lookup yields CDR1 SEHNR and CDR2 FQNEAQ (reference sequence). This chain's CDR3 is CASSLVGQNEKLFF. The CDR3 DNA is TGTGCCAGCAGCTTAGTTGGACAGAATGAAAAACTGTTTTTT.

At least ten counts were recorded for this clonotype. The chain recombines TRBV7-6 with TRBJ2-4, with D unclear. Per the germline V gene, CDR1 is SGHVS and CDR2 is FNYEAQ. The CDR3 sequence is 14 residues long. V was shortened by 2 bases and J by 6 bases, with 11 bases between the two germline ends. The CDR3 is CASSLHGEGNIQYF. The DNA of the CDR3 is TGTGCCAGCAGCTTACACGGAGAAGGAAACATTCAGTACTTC.

This clonotype has a handful of counts. The gene calls are TRBV27 and TRBJ1-1; no clear D gene. The germline V gene encodes CDR1 MNHEY and CDR2 SMNVEV (reference sequence). Trimming shortened V by 4 bases and J by 4 bases, and 7 bases separated the two germline ends. The CDR3 totals 12 residues. In nucleotides, the CDR3 is TGTGCCAGCAGTTCCTTGACCACTGAAGCTTTCTTT. Protein product: CASSSLTTEAFF.

The J gene is TRBJ1-6, the V gene TRBV4-2; no firm D call. The CDR3 consists of 13 residues. V was cut by 7 bases and J by 7 bases, with 11 bases left in between. Germline CDR1 LGHNA, CDR2 YNFKEQ. CDR3 protein: CASMGNRNSPLHF. In DNA form, the CDR3 reads TGTGCCAGCATGGGCAATCGGAATTCACCCCTCCACTTT.

On this clonotype: With a much larger clone just one base away, this may be a read error. Written as DNA, the CDR3 is TGTGCCAGCAGTGCCGGGCCAGGTTCAAGGGCCAGCGTCCTGACTTTC. Its protein product is CASSAGPGSRASVLTF. V gene TRBV6-4 combines with J gene TRBJ2-6; D gene ambiguous. The CDR3 consists of 16 residues. The germline V gene encodes CDR1 MRHNA and CDR2 SNTAGT.

This clonotype was seen many times. The chain uses TRBV12-3 or TRBV12-4 and TRBJ1-2; 8 bases fit TRBD1. This CDR3 spans 12 amino acids. V gave up 3 bases and J gave up 11 bases; unmatched junction bases: 5. The CDR3 region is CASSLGDRRYTF. The CDR3 nucleotides read TGTGCCAGCAGTTTGGGGGACAGGCGGTACACCTTC.

The V call is TRBV30, the J call TRBJ2-5; TRBD2 aligns across 8 bases. Trimming at V came to 4 bases and at J to 2 bases, leaving 12 bases not matched to a gene. CDR3 length: 16 amino acids. Germline V lookup: CDR1 GTSNPN, CDR2 SVGIG (reference sequence). CDR3 residues: CAWTLGAGVLQETQYF. CDR3 nucleotides: TGTGCCTGGACTCTCGGAGCGGGAGTATTGCAAGAGACCCAGTACTTC.

The chain joins TRBV6-1 to TRBJ2-2, with TRBD1 identical over 8 bases. The CDR3 runs 16 residues. V trimming: 5 bases; J trimming: 4 bases; junction bases outside the gene matches: 9. Germline assignment: CDR1 MNHNS and CDR2 SASEGT. CDR3 DNA sequence: TGTGCCAGCAGTAAGGAGACAGGGGACGTCACCGGGGAGCTGTTTTTT. Protein sequence: CASSKETGDVTGELFF.

This chain links TRBV19 with TRBJ1-4; D gene uncertain. The CDR3 has 15 residues. CDR1 is LNHDA, CDR2 SQIVND, per germline (reference sequence). The V and J ends lost 8 bases and 0 bases respectively, with 13 bases between them. CDR3 loop: CASLPGKTTNEKLFF. In DNA form, the CDR3 reads TGTGCCAGTTTACCCGGGAAAACAACTAATGAAAAACTGTTTTTT.

V and J are TRBV20-1 and TRBJ1-2, with 7 bases identical to TRBD1. Per germline, CDR1 DFQATT and CDR2 SNEGSKA (reference sequence). The CDR3 totals 14 residues. V shed 6 bases, J shed 5 bases, and the junction held 12 bases outside the gene matches. The CDR3 loop is CSASTDRAGYGYTF. In nucleotides, the CDR3 is TGCAGTGCCTCAACTGACAGGGCCGGATATGGCTACACCTTC.

This sequence joins TRBV5-1 and TRBJ2-7, with D perhaps TRBD1 (6 bases). The CDR3 length is 16 residues. V shed 0 bases and J shed 3 bases, with 16 bases lying between them. Germline CDR1 is SGHRS and CDR2 is YFSETQ. CDR3: CASSLAPGVMGYEQYF. CDR3 in DNA: TGCGCCAGCAGCTTGGCCCCAGGGGTAATGGGCTACGAGCAGTACTTC.

This clonotype occurred many times. V is TRBV7-8 and J is TRBJ2-5, with 12 bases matching TRBD1. Per germline, CDR1 SGHVS and CDR2 FQNEAQ. The V segment lost 5 bases and the J segment 5 bases; nucleotides outside the gene matches: 3. The CDR3 loop spans 14 amino acids. CDR3 in amino acids: CASSLGQGAETQYF. The CDR3 nucleotides read TGTGCCAGCAGCCTGGGACAGGGGGCGGAGACCCAGTACTTC.

With respect to this clonotype: This may come from a read error, since a much larger clone is one base off. V usage is TRBV12-3 or TRBV12-4 and J usage is TRBJ1-6; the D gene is possibly TRBD1 (5 bases). The CDR3 is 14 residues long. CDR3: CAGSLEGSGSPLHF. The CDR3 DNA reads TGTGCCGGCAGTTTGGAGGGGTCGGGTTCACCCCTCCACTTT.

The chain recombines TRBV28 with TRBJ2-1, with D hard to call. This CDR3 contains 11 residues. Germline CDR1 and CDR2: MDHEN and SYDVKM. V was clipped by 6 bases and J by 4 bases, with 4 bases between them. The CDR3 DNA sequence: TGTGCCAGCAGGGAATACAATGAGCAGTTCTTC. Its protein is CASREYNEQFF.

Only a few counts were recorded for this clonotype. The V call is TRBV24-1, the J call TRBJ2-7; D is ambiguous. Trimming left V 5 bases short and J 0 bases short, with 10 bases between. The germline V gene encodes CDR1 KGHDR and CDR2 SFDVKD. The CDR3 has 14 amino acids. Written as DNA, the CDR3 is TGTGCCACCAGTGCCGGCCCACCCTCCTACGAGCAGTACTTC. Translated, it gives CATSAGPPSYEQYF.

Ten or more counts support this clonotype. This chain connects TRBV7-9 to TRBJ1-1, with D hard to call. Trimming cost V 1 base and J 0 bases, with 6 bases left between them. The germline CDR1 and CDR2 sequences are SEHNR and FQNEAQ (reference sequence). CDR3 size: 14 residues. The CDR3 DNA is TGTGCCAGCAGCTTAGTAGCCCTGAACACTGAAGCTTTCTTT. It translates to CASSLVALNTEAFF.

V usage is TRBV9 and J usage is TRBJ1-2; 7 bases fit TRBD1. The CDR3 is 16 residues long. V was clipped by 3 bases and J by 2 bases; unmatched bases: 10. Germline V gene data show CDR1 as SGDLS and CDR2 as YYNGEE. This chain's CDR3 is CASSGNYRGQNYGYTF. The CDR3 nucleotides are TGTGCCAGCAGCGGGAATTACAGGGGTCAAAACTATGGCTACACCTTC.

This clonotype came up many times. This chain joins TRBV20-1 and TRBJ2-5; D is undetermined. V was pared by 3 bases and J by 0 bases, with 2 bases between. Germline CDR1 reads DFQATT; CDR2 reads SNEGSKA (reference sequence). The CDR3 length is 11 residues. CDR3 region: CSASDQETQYF. The CDR3 DNA reads as TGCAGTGCTAGCGACCAAGAGACCCAGTACTTC.

This clonotype was seen many times. The chain uses TRBV7-8 and TRBJ1-4; D ambiguous. Trimming stripped 6 bases from V and 13 bases from J, with 24 bases between. The germline V gene encodes CDR1 SGHVS and CDR2 FQNEAQ. There are 15 residues in the CDR3. The CDR3 nucleotides are TGTGCCAGCAGTACAGTTGCGGGTCCGGGTGGGGTACTGTTTTTT. As protein: CASSTVAGPGGVLFF.

This clonotype was recorded only once. This chain uses TRBV6-2 or TRBV6-3 with TRBJ1-4, with no clear D. This CDR3 contains 14 residues. V was pared by 5 bases and J by 5 bases, with 12 bases between. The germline gives CDR1 MNHEY, CDR2 SVGEGT. The CDR3 DNA sequence: TGTGCCAGCAGTGATTGGACGGGGAATGAAAAACTGTTTTTT. This codes for CASSDWTGNEKLFF.

Concerning this clonotype: Possible read error: a much larger clone is one base away. CDR3 in DNA: TGTGCCAGCAGTTTTTACGGCACCGGGGAGCTGTTTTTT. Its translation: CASSFYGTGELFF. This chain connects TRBV12-3 or TRBV12-4 to TRBJ2-2; D gene uncertain. This CDR3 region has 13 residues. V lost 3 bases and J 4 bases, leaving 6 bases between the germline ends.